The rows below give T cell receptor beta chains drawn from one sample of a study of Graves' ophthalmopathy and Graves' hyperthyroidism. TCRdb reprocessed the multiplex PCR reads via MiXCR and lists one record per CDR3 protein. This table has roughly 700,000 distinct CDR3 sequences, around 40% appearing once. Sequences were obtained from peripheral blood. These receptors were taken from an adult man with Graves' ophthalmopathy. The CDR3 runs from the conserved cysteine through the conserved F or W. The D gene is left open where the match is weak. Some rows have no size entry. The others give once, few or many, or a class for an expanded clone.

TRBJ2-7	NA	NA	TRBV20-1	CSASGTIYEQYF	TGCAGTGCTTCCGGGACAATCTACGAGCAGTACTTC
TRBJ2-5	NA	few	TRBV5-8	CASSLAGFQETQYF	TGTGCCAGCAGCTTGGCGGGTTTTCAGGAGACCCAGTACTTC
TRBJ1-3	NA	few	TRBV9	CASSAMTGEGNTIYF	TGTGCCAGCAGCGCAATGACGGGGGAGGGAAACACCATATATTTT
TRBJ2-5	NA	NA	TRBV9	CASSVEKGGGETQYF	TGTGCCAGCAGCGTAGAAAAGGGGGGCGGAGAGACCCAGTACTTC
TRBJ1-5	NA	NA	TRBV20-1	CSARTTGHNQPQHF	TGCAGTGCTAGAACCACAGGGCACAATCAGCCCCAGCATTTT
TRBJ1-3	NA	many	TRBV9	CASSTGGGNTIYF	TGTGCCAGCAGCACCGGCGGGGGAAACACCATATATTTT
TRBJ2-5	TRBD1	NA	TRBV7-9	CASSRTGIGETQYF	TGTGCCAGCAGCAGGACAGGGATTGGCGAGACCCAGTACTTC
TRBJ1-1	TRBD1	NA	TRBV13	CASNRGGGTEAFF	TGTGCCAGCAACAGGGGCGGGGGCACTGAAGCTTTCTTT
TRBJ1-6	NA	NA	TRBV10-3	CATGSSSYNSPLHF	TGTGCCACCGGGAGCAGCTCCTATAATTCACCCCTCCACTTT
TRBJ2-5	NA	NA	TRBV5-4	CASRDKAQETQYF	TGTGCCAGCAGAGACAAAGCCCAAGAGACCCAGTACTTC
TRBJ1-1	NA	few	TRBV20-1	CSARVGSQNTEAFF	TGCAGTGCTAGAGTAGGCAGTCAAAACACTGAAGCTTTCTTT
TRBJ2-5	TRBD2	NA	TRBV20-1	CSASNPSSGTQETQYF	TGCAGTGCTAGTAACCCTTCTAGCGGGACCCAAGAGACCCAGTACTTC
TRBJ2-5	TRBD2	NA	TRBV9	CASSVGLAGVHQETQYF	TGTGCCAGCAGCGTAGGCTTAGCGGGCGTACATCAAGAGACCCAGTACTTC
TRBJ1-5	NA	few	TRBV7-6	CASSLEGGSLSNQPQHF	TGTGCCAGCAGCTTAGAGGGTGGGTCACTAAGCAATCAGCCCCAGCATTTT
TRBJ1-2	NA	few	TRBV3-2	CASSRGVANYGYTF	TGTGCCAGCAGCAGAGGGGTAGCTAACTATGGCTACACCTTC
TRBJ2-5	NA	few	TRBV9	CASSVAGNPGETQYF	TGTGCCAGCAGCGTAGCAGGAAATCCAGGGGAGACCCAGTACTTC
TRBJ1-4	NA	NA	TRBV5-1	CASSWRGPSTNEKLFF	TGCGCCAGCAGCTGGAGAGGGCCCTCAACTAATGAAAAACTGTTTTTT
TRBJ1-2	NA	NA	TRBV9	CASSANVGPRRGYTF	TGTGCCAGCAGCGCTAACGTGGGGCCCCGAAGGGGCTACACCTTC
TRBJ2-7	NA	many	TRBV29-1	CSAISTGSYEQYF	TGCAGCGCGATTTCGACGGGCTCCTACGAGCAGTACTTC
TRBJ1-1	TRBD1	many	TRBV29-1	CSAVAGGTEAFF	TGCAGCGCTGTCGCAGGGGGCACTGAAGCTTTCTTT
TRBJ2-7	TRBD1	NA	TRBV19	CASSAGTGTYEQCF	TGTGCCAGTAGCGCCGGGACAGGGACCTACGAGCAGTGCTTC
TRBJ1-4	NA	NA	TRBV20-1	CSARDPGGAKLFF	TGCAGTGCTAGAGACCCGGGGGGGGCCAAACTGTTTTTT
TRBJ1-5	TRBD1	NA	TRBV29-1	CAKSGQGADQPQHF	TGCGCGAAATCGGGACAGGGGGCCGATCAGCCCCAGCATTTT
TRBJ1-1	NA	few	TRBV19	CASSIQGSNTEAFF	TGTGCCAGTAGTATACAGGGATCGAACACTGAAGCTTTCTTT